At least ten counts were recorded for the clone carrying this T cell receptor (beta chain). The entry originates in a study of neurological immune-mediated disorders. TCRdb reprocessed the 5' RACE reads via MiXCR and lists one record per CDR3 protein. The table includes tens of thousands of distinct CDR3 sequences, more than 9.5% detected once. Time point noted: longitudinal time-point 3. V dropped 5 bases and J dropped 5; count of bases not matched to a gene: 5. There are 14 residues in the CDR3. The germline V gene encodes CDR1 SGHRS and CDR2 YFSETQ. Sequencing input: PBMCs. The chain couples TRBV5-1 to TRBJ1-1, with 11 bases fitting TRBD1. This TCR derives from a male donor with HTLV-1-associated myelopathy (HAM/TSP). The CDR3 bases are TGCGCCAGCAGTGGACAGGGGGCGAGTACTGAAGCTTTCTTT. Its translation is CASSGQGASTEAFF.